This record looks at one T cell receptor (beta chain) sequence and its context. This record comes from a study of blood T cell repertoires in COVID-19. J lost 4 bases, V lost 0 bases, and 4 bases had no gene match. Germline CDR1 SGHRS, CDR2 YFSETQ. This CDR3 region has 14 residues. The assay was immunoSEQ multiplex PCR, and TCRdb's table has in-frame clones only and misses some. The sample lists about 39,000 clones; roughly 80% were seen once. The sample taken for sequencing was peripheral blood. The chain uses TRBV5-1 and TRBJ2-7; TRBD1 aligns across 7 bases. This TCR was sampled from a man aged 55-75 years in a cohort sampled during active COVID-19. CDR3 DNA sequence: TGCGCCAGCAGCTTGGAAGGGGGCGTTTACGAGCAGTACTTC. Protein sequence: CASSLEGGVYEQYF.